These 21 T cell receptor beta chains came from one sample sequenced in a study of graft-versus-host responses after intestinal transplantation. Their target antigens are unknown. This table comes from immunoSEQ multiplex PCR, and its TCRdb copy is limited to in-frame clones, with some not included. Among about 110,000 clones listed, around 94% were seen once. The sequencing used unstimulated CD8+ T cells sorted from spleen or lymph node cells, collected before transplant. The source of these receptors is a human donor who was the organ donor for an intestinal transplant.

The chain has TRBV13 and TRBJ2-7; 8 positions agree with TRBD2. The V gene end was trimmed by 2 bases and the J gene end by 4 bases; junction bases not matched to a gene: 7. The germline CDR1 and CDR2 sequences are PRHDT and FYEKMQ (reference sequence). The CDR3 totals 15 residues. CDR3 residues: CASSLRTSLGYEQYF. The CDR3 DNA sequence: TGTGCCAGCAGCTTAAGGACTAGCCTTGGGTACGAGCAGTACTTC.

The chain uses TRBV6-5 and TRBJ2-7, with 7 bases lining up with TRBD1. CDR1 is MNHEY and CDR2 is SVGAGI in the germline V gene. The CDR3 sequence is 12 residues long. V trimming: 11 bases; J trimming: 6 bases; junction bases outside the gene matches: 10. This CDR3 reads CAGPHRGREQYF. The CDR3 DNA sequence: TGTGCCGGGCCCCACAGGGGTCGCGAGCAGTACTTC.

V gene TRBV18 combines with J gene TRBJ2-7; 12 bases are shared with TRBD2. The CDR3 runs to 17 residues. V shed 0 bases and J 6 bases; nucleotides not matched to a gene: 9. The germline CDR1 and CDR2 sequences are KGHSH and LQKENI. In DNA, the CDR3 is TGTGCCAGCTCACCACCGATCGGGACTAGCGGGCTGGGCGAGCAGTACTTC. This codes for CASSPPIGTSGLGEQYF. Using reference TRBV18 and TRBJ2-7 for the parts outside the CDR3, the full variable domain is NAGVMQNPRHLVRRRGQEARLRCSPMKGHSHVYWYRQLPEEGLKFMVYLQKENIIDESGMPKERFSAEFPKEGPSILRIQQVVRGDSAAYFCASSPPIGTSGLGEQYFGPGTRLTVT.

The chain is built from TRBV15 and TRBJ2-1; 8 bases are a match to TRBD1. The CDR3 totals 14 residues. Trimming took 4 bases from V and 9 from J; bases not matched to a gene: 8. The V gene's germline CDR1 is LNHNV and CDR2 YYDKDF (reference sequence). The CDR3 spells CATSKTTGGGEQFF. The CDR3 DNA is TGTGCCACCAGCAAAACCACAGGGGGAGGTGAGCAGTTCTTC.

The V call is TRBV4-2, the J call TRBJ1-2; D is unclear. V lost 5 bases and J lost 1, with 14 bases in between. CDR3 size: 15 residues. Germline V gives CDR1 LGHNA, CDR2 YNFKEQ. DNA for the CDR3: TGTGCCAGCAGCTTGCGAGTCTATTATAACTATGGCTACACCTTC. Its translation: CASSLRVYYNYGYTF.

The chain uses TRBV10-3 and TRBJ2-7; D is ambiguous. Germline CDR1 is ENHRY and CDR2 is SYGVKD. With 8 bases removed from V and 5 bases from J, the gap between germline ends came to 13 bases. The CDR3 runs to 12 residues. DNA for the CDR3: TGTGCCATCTCGTCCGACATCGACGAGCAGTACTTC. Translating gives CAISSDIDEQYF.

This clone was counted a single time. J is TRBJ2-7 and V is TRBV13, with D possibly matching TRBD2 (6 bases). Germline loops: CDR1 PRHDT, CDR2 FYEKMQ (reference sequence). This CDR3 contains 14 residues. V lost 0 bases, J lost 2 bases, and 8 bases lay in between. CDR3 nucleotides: TGTGCCAGCAGCTTAGGGAGGAGGGCCTACGAGCAGTACTTC. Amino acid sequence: CASSLGRRAYEQYF.

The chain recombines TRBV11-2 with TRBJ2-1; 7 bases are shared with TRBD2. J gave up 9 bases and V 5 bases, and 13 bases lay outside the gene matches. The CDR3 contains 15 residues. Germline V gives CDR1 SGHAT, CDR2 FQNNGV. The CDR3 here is CASSHTGGPEGEQFF. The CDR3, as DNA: TGTGCCAGCAGCCACACGGGGGGACCTGAGGGTGAGCAGTTCTTC.

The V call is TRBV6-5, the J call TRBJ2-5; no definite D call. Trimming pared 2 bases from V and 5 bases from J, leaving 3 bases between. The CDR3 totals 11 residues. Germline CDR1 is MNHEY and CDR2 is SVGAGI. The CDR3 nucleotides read TGTGCCAGCAGTTACCTGGAGACCCAGTACTTC. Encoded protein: CASSYLETQYF.

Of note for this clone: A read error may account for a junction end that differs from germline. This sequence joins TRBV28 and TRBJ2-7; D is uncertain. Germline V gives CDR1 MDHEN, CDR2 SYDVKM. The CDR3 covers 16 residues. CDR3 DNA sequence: TGTGCCAGGAGTTTGGAATCTTGTCACCCTCTCTACGAGCAGTACTTC. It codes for CARSLESCHPLYEQYF.

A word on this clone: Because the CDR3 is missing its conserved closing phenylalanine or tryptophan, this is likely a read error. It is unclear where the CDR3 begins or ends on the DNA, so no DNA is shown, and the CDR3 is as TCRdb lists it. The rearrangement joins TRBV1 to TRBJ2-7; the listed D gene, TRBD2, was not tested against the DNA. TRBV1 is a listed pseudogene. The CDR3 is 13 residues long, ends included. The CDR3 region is CTSSQDLTSGSHL.

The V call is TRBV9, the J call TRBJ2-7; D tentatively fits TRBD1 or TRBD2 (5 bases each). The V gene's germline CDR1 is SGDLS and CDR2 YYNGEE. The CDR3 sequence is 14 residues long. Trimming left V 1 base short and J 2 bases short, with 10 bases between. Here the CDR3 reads CASSVRDAAYEQYF. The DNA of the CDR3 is TGTGCCAGCAGCGTACGGGACGCCGCCTACGAGCAGTACTTC. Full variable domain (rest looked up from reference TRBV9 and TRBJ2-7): DSGVTQTPKHLITATGQRVTLRCSPRSGDLSVYWYQQSLDQGLQFLIQYYNGEERAKGNILERFSAQQFPDLHSELNLSSLELGDSALYFCASSVRDAAYEQYFGPGTRLTVT.

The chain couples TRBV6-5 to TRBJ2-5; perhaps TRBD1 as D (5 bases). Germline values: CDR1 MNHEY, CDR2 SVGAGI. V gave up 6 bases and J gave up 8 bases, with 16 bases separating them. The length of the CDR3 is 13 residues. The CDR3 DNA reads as TGTGCCAGCAGCCTGGTGGGGCCGGACACCCAGTACTTC. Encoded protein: CASSLVGPDTQYF.

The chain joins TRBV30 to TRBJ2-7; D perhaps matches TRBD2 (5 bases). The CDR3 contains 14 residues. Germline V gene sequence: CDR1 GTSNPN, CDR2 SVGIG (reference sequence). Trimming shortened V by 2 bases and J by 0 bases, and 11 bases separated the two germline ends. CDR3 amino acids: CAWSRAAVSYEQYF. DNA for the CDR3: TGTGCCTGGAGTCGGGCAGCGGTCTCCTACGAGCAGTACTTC.

CDR3 region: CASSAFYGYTF. CDR3 nucleotide sequence: TGTGCCAGCAGCGCGTTCTATGGCTACACCTTC. The rearrangement joins TRBV9 to TRBJ1-2; D ambiguous. The CDR3 contains 11 residues. V was shortened by 3 bases and J by 4 bases, with 4 bases between the two germline ends. The germline V gene encodes CDR1 SGDLS and CDR2 YYNGEE.

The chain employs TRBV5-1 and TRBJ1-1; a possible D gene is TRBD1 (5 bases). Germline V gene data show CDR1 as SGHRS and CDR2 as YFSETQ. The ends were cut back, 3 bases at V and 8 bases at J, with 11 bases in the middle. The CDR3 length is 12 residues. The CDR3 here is CASSWAGREAFF. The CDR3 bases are TGCGCCAGCAGCTGGGCAGGGCGAGAAGCTTTCTTT.

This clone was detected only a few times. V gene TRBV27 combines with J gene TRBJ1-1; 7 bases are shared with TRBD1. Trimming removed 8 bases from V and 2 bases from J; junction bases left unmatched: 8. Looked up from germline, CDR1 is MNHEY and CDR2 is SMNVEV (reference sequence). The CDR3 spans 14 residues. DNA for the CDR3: TGTGCCAGCGTTAATAGACAGGGAAACACTGAAGCTTTCTTT. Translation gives CASVNRQGNTEAFF.

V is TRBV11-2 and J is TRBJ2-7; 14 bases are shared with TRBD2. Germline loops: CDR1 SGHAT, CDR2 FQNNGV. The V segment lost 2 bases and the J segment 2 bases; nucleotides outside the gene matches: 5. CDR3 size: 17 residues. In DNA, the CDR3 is TGTGCCAGCAGCTTATTGGGACTAGCGGGAGCCCCCTACGAGCAGTACTTC. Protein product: CASSLLGLAGAPYEQYF.

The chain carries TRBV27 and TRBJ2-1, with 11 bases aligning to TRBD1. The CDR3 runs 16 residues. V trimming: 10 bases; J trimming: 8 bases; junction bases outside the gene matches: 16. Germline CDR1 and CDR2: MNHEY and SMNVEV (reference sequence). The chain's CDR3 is CATRKAPGQGADEQFF. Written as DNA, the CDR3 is TGTGCCACCCGGAAAGCCCCAGGACAGGGGGCCGATGAGCAGTTCTTC.

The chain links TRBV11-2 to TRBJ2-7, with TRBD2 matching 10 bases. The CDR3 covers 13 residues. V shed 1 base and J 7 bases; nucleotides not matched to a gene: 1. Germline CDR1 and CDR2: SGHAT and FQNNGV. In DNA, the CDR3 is TGTGCCAGCAGCTTAGTACTAGCGGGAGAGCAGTACTTC. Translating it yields CASSLVLAGEQYF. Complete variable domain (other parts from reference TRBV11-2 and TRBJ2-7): EAGVAQSPRYKIIEKRQSVAFWCNPISGHATLYWYQQILGQGPKLLIQFQNNGVVDDSQLPKDRFSAERLKGVDSTLKIQPAKLEDSAVYLCASSLVLAGEQYFGPGTRLTVT.

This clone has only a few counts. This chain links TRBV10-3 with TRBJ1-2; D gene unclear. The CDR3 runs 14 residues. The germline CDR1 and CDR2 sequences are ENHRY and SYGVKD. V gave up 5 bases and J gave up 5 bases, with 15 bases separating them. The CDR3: CAISPGRLAYGYTF. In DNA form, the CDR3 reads TGTGCCATCAGTCCCGGGAGGTTGGCATATGGCTACACCTTC.